The entry below describes one T cell receptor (beta chain). The data stem from a study of cytotoxic CD8 clonotypes in ibrutinib-treated CLL. About the study: Investigators reported roughly 24 partial and 2 complete responses; after median roughly 70 months, roughly 15 patients remained remitted and around twelve progressed. Samples averaged approximately 260,000 productive templates and 90,000 to 100,000 productive rearrangements.

Libraries of TCR beta were made from approximately 1.9 micrograms of genomic DNA that came from cryopreserved PBMCs. The assay was immunoSEQ multiplex PCR, and TCRdb's table has in-frame clones only and misses some. The sample includes approximately 100,000 clones, 78% of them seen just once. The receptor was derived from a human donor with chronic lymphocytic leukemia. The sample here was PBMCs, taken after 12 months of ibrutinib treatment.

For the CDR3, the DNA is TGTGCCAGCACCCCTAGCGGGGGGGCGGAGACCCAGTACTTC. Its translation: CASTPSGGAETQYF. The chain recombines TRBV6-5 with TRBJ2-5; 12 bases line up with TRBD2. The CDR3 covers 14 residues. CDR1 is MNHEY, CDR2 SVGAGI, per germline. Trimming cost V 7 bases and J 5 bases; bases outside gene matches: 5.